This is a list of T cell receptor beta chains from one sample in a study of monozygotic twins with inflammatory bowel disease. TCRdb reprocessed the 5' RACE reads and stores each CDR3 protein as one record, lacking DNA. The sample holds 420,000 or so distinct CDR3 sequences. Specimen: blood. These receptors all stem from a human donor with ulcerative colitis or Crohn's disease, or a healthy co-twin of an affected twin (not recorded which). Each CDR3 is given with its conserved first and last residue. Each record gives: V gene, J gene, CDR3 length, CDR3 protein.

>TRBV5-1|TRBJ2-7|15
CASSKGQVGSYEQYF
>TRBV10-3|TRBJ2-1|15
CAISEARDSLNGQFF
>TRBV12-3/TRBV12-4|TRBJ1-4|15
CASSWSLFGNEKLFF
>TRBV11-2|TRBJ2-3|17
CASSLVKGPRQLITQYF
>TRBV20-1|TRBJ2-5|17
CSARDISMWALSETQYF
>TRBV20-1|TRBJ2-7|12
CSARRQGDEQYF
>TRBV28|TRBJ1-1|16
CASSFNRQTLNTEAFF
>TRBV28|TRBJ2-1|14
CASSSLGQGNEQFF
>TRBV5-4|TRBJ1-1|17
CASSFPSGTGMNTEAFF
>TRBV5-1|TRBJ1-4|16
CASSLEGRGVGEKLFF
>TRBV7-3|TRBJ2-7|13
CASSAGLADEQYF
>TRBV9|TRBJ2-1|16
CASSVGGDLSYNEQFF
>TRBV20-1|TRBJ1-1|13
CSASWGTNTEAFF
>TRBV7-2|TRBJ2-7|17
CASSLLTSGSPRDEQYF
>TRBV4-2|TRBJ2-2|15
CASSQDRRGTGELFF
>TRBV5-6|TRBJ2-3|12
CASSLQDPTQYF
>TRBV4-3|TRBJ1-6|16
CASRDSDRGRNSPLHF
>TRBV10-3|TRBJ2-7|12
CAISQVTYEQYF
>TRBV4-1|TRBJ2-7|15
CASSQEMRVSYEQYF
>TRBV5-5|TRBJ2-7|14
CASSRTVAYYEQYF
>TRBV12-3/TRBV12-4|TRBJ1-6|15
CASSFSGTGNSPLHF
>TRBV5-1|TRBJ1-3|16
CASSRTGTASGNTIYF
>TRBV7-2|TRBJ1-2|13
CASTLGPGYGYTF
>TRBV7-9|TRBJ1-4|12
CASSPAEGQLFF
>TRBV11-2|TRBJ2-5|15
CASRSGTARKETQYF
>TRBV19|TRBJ2-7|14
CASTDRGLPHEQYF
>TRBV7-9|TRBJ2-1|16
CASSYYGQGGYNEQFF
>TRBV9|TRBJ2-7|15
CASSPGGTAAYEQCF
>TRBV12-3/TRBV12-4|TRBJ1-1|12
CASSFTYTEAFF
>TRBV5-4|TRBJ1-6|13
CASSWAWDSPLHF
>TRBV19|TRBJ1-1|16
CASSPLRGMVNTEAFF
>TRBV28|TRBJ1-5|16
CASSTVEGIGNQPQHF
>TRBV20-1|TRBJ2-7|13
CSARDWGDDEQYF
>TRBV7-9|TRBJ2-6|16
CASSLRLSSGANVLTF
>TRBV3-1|TRBJ2-7|13
CASSRTGYHEQYF
>TRBV5-6|TRBJ2-1|18
CASSLVRLGTLSYNEQFF
>TRBV24-1|TRBJ1-5|14
CATSDYRWNQPQHF
>TRBV7-8|TRBJ2-7|15
CASSLVAGSGHEQYF
>TRBV20-1|TRBJ2-5|12
CSARWQQETQYF
>TRBV20-1|TRBJ2-2|14
CSASRGPNTGELFF
>TRBV19|TRBJ2-2|16
CASSPPGLPQTGELFF
>TRBV11-2|TRBJ2-1|15
CASSLISGGLNEQFF
>TRBV6-2/TRBV6-3|TRBJ1-6|15
CASHAGQVVSSPLHF
>TRBV29-1|TRBJ2-3|15
CSVEDFSGYTDTQYF
>TRBV11-2|TRBJ2-1|16
CASSLGSSSGGPKQFF
>TRBV4-3|TRBJ2-1|18
CASSQVLPLAGEGNEQFF
>TRBV28|TRBJ2-3|13
CASSQVDRDTQYF
>TRBV19|TRBJ1-2|17
CASSPLGALGLNYGYTF
>TRBV7-9|TRBJ2-1|15
CASSPLAGEGDEQFF
>TRBV18|TRBJ1-2|16
CASSPSRDGPFYGYTF
>TRBV29-1|TRBJ2-2|13
CSGGQGATGELFF
>TRBV28|TRBJ1-2|11
CASRSTAGYTF
>TRBV19|TRBJ2-1|16
CASSIPGGVSGNEQFF
>TRBV20-1|TRBJ2-1|16
CSAKAGGSSSYNEQFF
>TRBV27|TRBJ2-7|15
CASSLSRGAVYEQYF
>TRBV2|TRBJ1-2|14
CASSAPGLGYGYTF